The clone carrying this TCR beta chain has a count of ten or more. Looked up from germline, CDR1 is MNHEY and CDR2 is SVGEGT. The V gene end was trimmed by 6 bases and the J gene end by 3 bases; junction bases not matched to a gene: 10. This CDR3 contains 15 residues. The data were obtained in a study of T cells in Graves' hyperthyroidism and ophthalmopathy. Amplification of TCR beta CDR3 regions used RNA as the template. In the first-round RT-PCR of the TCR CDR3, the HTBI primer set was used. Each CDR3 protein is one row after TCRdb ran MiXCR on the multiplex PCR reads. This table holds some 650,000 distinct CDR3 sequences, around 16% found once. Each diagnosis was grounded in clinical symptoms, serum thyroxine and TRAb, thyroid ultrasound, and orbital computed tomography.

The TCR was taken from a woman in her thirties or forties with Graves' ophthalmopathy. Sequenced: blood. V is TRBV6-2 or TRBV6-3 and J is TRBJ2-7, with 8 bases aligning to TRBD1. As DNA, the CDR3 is TGTGCCAGCAGACCCTCGACAGGGGAGGACTACGAGCAGTACTTC. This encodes CASRPSTGEDYEQYF.